The 17 T cell receptor beta chains listed next were all sequenced from one sample in a study of cytomegalovirus exposure and HLA in healthy donors. PCR amplification relied on 60 Vbeta primers (plus 13 Jbeta primers). Libraries were prepared by immunoSEQ multiplex PCR; TCRdb keeps only in-frame clonotypes and omits some of them. The sample includes 75,000 to 95,000 clones, around 77% seen only once; the top ten take over 3%. The material sequenced was PBMCs. These receptors were taken from a man aged 45-65 years in good health and CMV-seronegative.

The rearrangement links TRBV6-5 to TRBJ2-7; D remains ambiguous. The CDR3 runs to 14 residues. V was clipped by 3 bases and J by 5 bases, with 14 bases between them. Germline CDR1 MNHEY, CDR2 SVGAGI. The CDR3 spells CASSYNLLGDEQYF. The CDR3 DNA reads TGTGCCAGCAGTTATAACCTCTTGGGCGACGAGCAGTACTTC.

The chain couples TRBV7-4 to TRBJ2-7; 7 nucleotides align to TRBD1. The CDR3 is made up of 16 amino acids. Germline V gene lookup returns CDR1 SGHVT and CDR2 SQSDAQ. V dropped 4 bases and J dropped 1; count of bases not matched to a gene: 10. CDR3 loop: CASSCHTTGRSYEQYF. CDR3 nucleotides: TGTGCCAGCAGCTGCCATACGACAGGGCGTTCCTACGAGCAGTACTTC.

This chain uses TRBV7-2 with TRBJ1-1, with D tentatively TRBD1 (5 bases). Germline loops: CDR1 SGHTA, CDR2 FQGNSA. The CDR3 is 15 amino acids. Trimming pared 6 bases from V and 4 bases from J, leaving 18 bases between. The CDR3 sequence: CASRPPGGLLTEAFF. DNA of the CDR3: TGTGCCAGCAGACCTCCGGGGGGACTGCTCACTGAAGCTTTCTTT.

The CDR3 loop is CASSPPGQGGQKLFF. In DNA form, the CDR3 reads TGTGCCAGCAGTCCGCCGGGACAGGGAGGCCAAAAACTGTTTTTT. V is TRBV6-6 and J is TRBJ1-4, with TRBD1 matching 9 bases. CDR1 is MNHNY, CDR2 SVGAGI, per germline (reference sequence). Germline trimming cut 5 bases from V and 9 bases from J; bases unmatched to any gene: 10. The CDR3 has 15 residues.

V gene TRBV9 combines with J gene TRBJ2-3, with 7 bases matching TRBD2. Germline-derived CDR1 and CDR2 are SGDLS and YYNGEE. There are 14 residues in the CDR3. The V segment lost 0 bases and the J segment 5 bases; nucleotides outside the gene matches: 3. CDR3 DNA: TGTGCCAGCAGCGTAGCTCCTAGCGGAGATACGCAGTATTTT. Amino acid sequence: CASSVAPSGDTQYF.

This clone was recorded once. This chain joins TRBV6-1 and TRBJ2-1, with TRBD2 matching over 9 bases. Germline V gives CDR1 MNHNS, CDR2 SASEGT. The CDR3 runs to 16 residues. The V segment lost 0 bases and the J segment 6 bases; nucleotides outside the gene matches: 6. Here the CDR3 DNA reads TGTGCCAGCAGTGAAGCCTCTGCGGGGGGGCCCAATGAGCAGTTCTTC. Translating it yields CASSEASAGGPNEQFF.

This clone was observed a few times. CDR3 in DNA: TGTGCCAGCAGTATCGACAGCAGCTCCTACAATGAGCAGTTCTTC. Translating gives CASSIDSSSYNEQFF. This sequence joins TRBV28 and TRBJ2-1, with D possibly matching TRBD1 (5 bases). V shed 5 bases and J shed 0 bases, with 11 bases lying between them. The CDR3 length is 15 residues. The germline gives CDR1 MDHEN, CDR2 SYDVKM.

The V and J genes are TRBV6-6 and TRBJ2-7; 10 bases line up with TRBD1. The CDR3 has 13 amino acids. CDR1 and CDR2 from the germline V gene are MNHNY and SVGAGI (reference sequence). Losses at the gene ends were 8 bases for V and 3 bases for J; bases not matched to a gene: 4. In nucleotides, the CDR3 is TGTGCCAGCGCCGGGACAGGGGTCTACGAGCAGTACTTC. This translates into CASAGTGVYEQYF.

V and J are TRBV6-6 and TRBJ1-4; D uncertain. CDR1 is MNHNY, CDR2 SVGAGI, per germline (reference sequence). This CDR3 is 14 amino acids long. V dropped 7 bases and J dropped 4 bases, with 13 bases sitting between them. CDR3 in amino acids: CASTPREFNEKLFF. CDR3 bases: TGTGCCAGCACGCCACGGGAATTTAATGAAAAACTGTTTTTT.

The chain couples TRBV5-8 to TRBJ2-1, with 15 bases matching TRBD2. The germline CDR1 and CDR2 sequences are SGHTS and YDEGEE. The CDR3 is 18 residues long. V lost 6 bases, J lost 1 base, and 8 bases stayed unmatched. The CDR3 here is CASTLSGTSGGSYNEQFF. The CDR3 coding sequence is TGTGCCAGCACCCTGTCGGGGACTAGCGGGGGGTCCTACAATGAGCAGTTCTTC.

The chain employs TRBV27 and TRBJ2-7, with 14 bases aligning to TRBD2. The germline CDR1 and CDR2 sequences are MNHEY and SMNVEV (reference sequence). This CDR3 is built from 15 residues. The junction had 5 bases not matched to a gene; V was cut back by 6 bases and J by 4 bases. The CDR3 here is CASSQGLAGGYEQYF. The CDR3 nucleotides read TGTGCCAGCAGCCAAGGACTAGCGGGGGGTTACGAGCAGTACTTC.

The V and J genes are TRBV5-6 and TRBJ1-4; no definite D call. The germline CDR1 and CDR2 sequences are SGHDT and YYEEEE. Trimming stripped 3 bases from V and 4 bases from J, with 13 bases between. This CDR3 is built from 15 residues. CDR3 DNA sequence: TGTGCCAGCAGCTACGGATCGGCTAGTAATGAAAAACTGTTTTTT. This sequence encodes CASSYGSASNEKLFF.

The chain uses TRBV7-8 and TRBJ1-4, with TRBD1 matching over 9 bases. This CDR3 is 15 amino acids long. The germline V gene has CDR1 SGHVS and CDR2 FQNEAQ. V shed 5 bases and J 7 bases; nucleotides not matched to a gene: 8. CDR3 amino acids: CASSRRQGGVEKLFF. CDR3 coding DNA: TGTGCCAGCAGCCGCAGACAGGGGGGAGTTGAAAAACTGTTTTTT.

In this sample, this clone turned up a few times. The V gene is TRBV6-1, the J gene TRBJ1-3; 10 bases fit TRBD1. This CDR3 region has 15 residues. The germline V gene encodes CDR1 MNHNS and CDR2 SASEGT. V dropped 6 bases and J dropped 1; count of bases not matched to a gene: 3. CDR3 residues: CASSRDRGSGNTIYF. CDR3 nucleotides: TGTGCCAGCAGCCGGGACAGGGGTTCTGGAAACACCATATATTTT.

The count of this clone is one. The rearrangement joins TRBV28 to TRBJ1-1; tentatively, D is TRBD1 (5 bases). V lost 8 bases and J 4 bases, leaving 14 bases between the germline ends. The CDR3 has 13 amino acids. Germline CDR1 reads MDHEN; CDR2 reads SYDVKM. CDR3 DNA sequence: TGTGCCAGCTCGCCTCCAGGGCGCACTGAAGCTTTCTTT. Translating gives CASSPPGRTEAFF.

With regard to this clone: This CDR3 is also generated by other DNA sequences in the sample. The CDR3 loop is CASSPSGGAVWTGELFF. The CDR3, as DNA: TGCGCCAGCAGTCCTTCCGGGGGGGCCGTATGGACCGGGGAGCTGTTTTTT. The chain employs TRBV4-1 and TRBJ2-2, with 8 bases identical to TRBD2. With 6 bases clipped from V and 5 bases from J, the junction kept 14 bases outside the gene matches. This CDR3 contains 17 residues. Germline CDR1 and CDR2: MGHRA and YSYEKL.

V is TRBV7-9 and J is TRBJ1-4; 9 bases map to TRBD1. The length of the CDR3 is 13 residues. Germline CDR1 and CDR2: SEHNR and FQNEAQ (reference sequence). J gave up 8 bases and V 5 bases, and 3 bases lay outside the gene matches. For the CDR3, the DNA is TGTGCCAGCAGCATCGGACAGGGGGAAAAACTGTTTTTT. As protein: CASSIGQGEKLFF.